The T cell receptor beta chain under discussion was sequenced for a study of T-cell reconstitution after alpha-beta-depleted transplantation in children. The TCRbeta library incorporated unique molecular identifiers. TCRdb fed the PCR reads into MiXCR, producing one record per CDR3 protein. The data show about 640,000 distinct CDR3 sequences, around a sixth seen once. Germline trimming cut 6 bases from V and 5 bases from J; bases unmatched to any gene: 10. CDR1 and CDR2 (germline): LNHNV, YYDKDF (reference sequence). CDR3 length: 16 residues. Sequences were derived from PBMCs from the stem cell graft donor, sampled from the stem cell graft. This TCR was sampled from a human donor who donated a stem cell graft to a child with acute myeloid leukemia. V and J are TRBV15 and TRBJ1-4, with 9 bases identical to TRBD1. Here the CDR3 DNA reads TGTGCCACCAGGTCGACCGGGACAGGGAGAAATGAAAAACTGTTTTTT. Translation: CATRSTGTGRNEKLFF.